This is a list of T cell receptor beta chains from one sample in a study of blood T cell repertoires in COVID-19. Clones were read by immunoSEQ multiplex PCR, and TCRdb kept only the in-frame ones, dropping some. The sample records 180,000 or so clones, 86% being singletons. The sequenced material came from PBMCs or T cells enriched from blood (not recorded which). The receptor source for this set is a woman aged 25 to 45 who had recovered from COVID-19. The conserved cysteine and the conserved F or W are not part of the CDR3 here.

v_gene	j_gene	len	CDR3aa
TRBV19	TRBJ1-5	12	ASSILGNNQPQH
TRBV6-5	TRBJ2-7	10	ASLAETYEQY
TRBV5-1	TRBJ2-7	13	ASSLGVSKSDEQY
TRBV10-3	TRBJ1-2	12	AIKGTGGAYGYT
TRBV4-1	TRBJ2-2	14	ASTLAGEVATGELF
TRBV11-2	TRBJ2-1	9	ASSEAGEQF
TRBV6-5	TRBJ1-4	13	AIQTTDRVGEKLF
TRBV3-1/TRBV3-2	TRBJ1-2	11	ASSYQGEGGYT
TRBV28	TRBJ2-1	9	ASSFIGAQF
TRBV9	TRBJ2-7	14	ASSVGVGGYTYEQY
TRBV3-1/TRBV3-2	TRBJ2-5	14	ASSQVSGRAGKTQY
TRBV15	TRBJ2-5	12	ATSRYRGPETQY
TRBV10-3	TRBJ2-1	13	AISELSGRVNEQF
TRBV5-1	TRBJ2-6	17	ASSSIRDRDSSGANVLT
TRBV2	TRBJ1-4	13	ASRDDGATNEKLF
TRBV29-1	TRBJ1-5	10	SVGISNQPQH
TRBV6-5	TRBJ1-6	10	ASQGADSPLH
TRBV10-3	TRBJ1-2	10	AISDNPGSYT
TRBV2	TRBJ2-1	12	ASSPAGGTAVQF
TRBV4-1	TRBJ2-1	14	ASSHQTSGGYNEQF
TRBV27	TRBJ2-7	11	ASSFQAGDEQY
TRBV10-3	TRBJ2-5	13	AISETGQGSETQY
TRBV5-1	TRBJ1-3	12	ASSLDSSGNTIY
TRBV7-9	TRBJ2-1	14	ASSLVLLAGGDEQF
TRBV28	TRBJ1-6	13	ASSLTGGFRSPLH
TRBV28	TRBJ1-2	14	ASRYLTGLANYGYT
TRBV6-2/TRBV6-3	TRBJ2-7	12	ASSWRQGSHEQY
TRBV7-9	TRBJ1-4	14	ASSLGGGTTNEKLF
TRBV25-1	TRBJ2-1	16	ASSEYFAGQSSYNEQF
TRBV15	TRBJ2-7	14	ATSRDIDGTGSEQY
TRBV4-1	TRBJ2-2	14	ASSQGQGAYTGELF
TRBV21-1	TRBJ2-1	12	ASSIPGLAGARF
TRBV25-1	TRBJ2-2	13	ASRATGFDTGELF
TRBV23-1	TRBJ1-1	12	ASSQPGLNTEAF
TRBV28	TRBJ2-7	12	ASSSTVKAIEQY
TRBV15	TRBJ2-1	14	ATSRDRPGLYNEQF
TRBV7-9	TRBJ2-4	13	ASSLEGGRTNIQY
TRBV19	TRBJ2-4	15	ASSIPGLAKVKNIQY
TRBV3-1/TRBV3-2	TRBJ2-2	13	ASSQASGSGGELF
TRBV28	TRBJ2-6	18	ASSSARGVPPAWGANVLT
TRBV11-3	TRBJ2-2	11	ASSEGDTGELF
TRBV19	TRBJ1-6	10	ASGTQNSPLH